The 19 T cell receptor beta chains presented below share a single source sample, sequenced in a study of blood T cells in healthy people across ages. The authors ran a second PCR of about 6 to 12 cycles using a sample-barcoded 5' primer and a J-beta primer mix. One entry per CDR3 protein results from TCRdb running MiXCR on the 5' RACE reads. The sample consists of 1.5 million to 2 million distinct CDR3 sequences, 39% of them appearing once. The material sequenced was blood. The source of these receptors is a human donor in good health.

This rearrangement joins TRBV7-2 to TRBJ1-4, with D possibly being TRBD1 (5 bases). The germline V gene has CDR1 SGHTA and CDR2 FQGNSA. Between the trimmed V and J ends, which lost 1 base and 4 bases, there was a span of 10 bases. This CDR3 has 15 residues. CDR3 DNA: TGTGCCAGCAGCTTAGTGGTGGGGCGTAATGAAAAACTGTTTTTT. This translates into CASSLVVGRNEKLFF. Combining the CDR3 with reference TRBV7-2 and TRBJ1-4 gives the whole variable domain GAGVSQSPSNKVTEKGKDVELRCDPISGHTALYWYRQSLGQGLEFLIYFQGNSAPDKSGLPSDRFSAERTGGSVSTLTIQRTQQEDSAVYLCASSLVVGRNEKLFFGSGTQLSVL.

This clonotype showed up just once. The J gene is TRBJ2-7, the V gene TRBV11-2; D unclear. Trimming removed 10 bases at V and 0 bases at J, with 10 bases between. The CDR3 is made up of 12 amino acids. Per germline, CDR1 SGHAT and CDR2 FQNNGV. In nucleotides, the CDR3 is TGTGCCAACTCGAGGTCCTCCTACGAGCAGTACTTC. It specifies CANSRSSYEQYF.

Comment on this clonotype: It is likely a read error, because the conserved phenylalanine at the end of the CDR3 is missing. The CDR3 DNA sequence: TGCAGTGCTACCTTGACGTCCTATGGCTACACCGTC. Protein sequence: CSATLTSYGYTV. V and J are TRBV20-1 and TRBJ1-2; D call uncertain. Trimming stripped 4 bases from V and 4 bases from J, with 10 bases between. The CDR3 has 12 residues. Germline V gives CDR1 DFQATT, CDR2 SNEGSKA (reference sequence).

The CDR3 sequence: CASSLDPGQGKPQHF. The CDR3 nucleotides are TGCGCCAGCAGCTTGGATCCAGGGCAGGGGAAGCCCCAGCATTTT. This rearrangement joins TRBV5-1 to TRBJ1-5; D possibly corresponds to TRBD1 (6 bases). CDR1 and CDR2 from the germline V gene are SGHRS and YFSETQ. The CDR3 is 15 amino acids. V lost 0 bases to trimming and J lost 8 bases, with 15 bases between them.

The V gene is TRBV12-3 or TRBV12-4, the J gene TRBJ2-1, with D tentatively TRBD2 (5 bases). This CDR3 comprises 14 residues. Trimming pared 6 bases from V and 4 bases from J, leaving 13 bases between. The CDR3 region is CASSQPPGYNEQFF. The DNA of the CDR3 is TGTGCCAGCAGCCAACCCCCGGGGTACAATGAGCAGTTCTTC.

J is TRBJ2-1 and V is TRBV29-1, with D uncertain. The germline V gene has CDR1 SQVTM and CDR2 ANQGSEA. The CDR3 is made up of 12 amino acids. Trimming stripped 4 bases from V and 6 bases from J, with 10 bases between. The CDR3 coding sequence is TGCAGCGTTGTTCAGATTGGCAATGAGCAGTTCTTC. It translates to CSVVQIGNEQFF.

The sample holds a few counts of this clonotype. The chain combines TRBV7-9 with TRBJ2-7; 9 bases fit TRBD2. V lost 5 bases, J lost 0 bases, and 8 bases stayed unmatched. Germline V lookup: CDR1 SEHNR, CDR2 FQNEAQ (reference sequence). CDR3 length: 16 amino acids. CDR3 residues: CASSLILSGGSYEQYF. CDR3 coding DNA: TGTGCCAGCAGCCTCATTCTTAGCGGGGGCTCCTACGAGCAGTACTTC.

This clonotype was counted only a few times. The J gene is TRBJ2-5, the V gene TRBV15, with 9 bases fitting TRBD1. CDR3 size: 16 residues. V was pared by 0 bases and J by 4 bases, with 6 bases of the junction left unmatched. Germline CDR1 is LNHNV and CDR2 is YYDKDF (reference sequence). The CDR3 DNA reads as TGTGCCACCAGCAGAGATAAGGGACAGGGCGCAGAGACCCAGTACTTC. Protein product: CATSRDKGQGAETQYF.

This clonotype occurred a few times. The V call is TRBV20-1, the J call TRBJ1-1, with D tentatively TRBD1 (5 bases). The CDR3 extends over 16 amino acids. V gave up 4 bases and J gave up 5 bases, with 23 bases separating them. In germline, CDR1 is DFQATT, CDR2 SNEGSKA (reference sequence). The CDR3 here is CSAMGGEAALRTEAFF. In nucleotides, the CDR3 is TGCAGTGCTATGGGGGGTGAGGCGGCCCTACGGACTGAAGCTTTCTTT.

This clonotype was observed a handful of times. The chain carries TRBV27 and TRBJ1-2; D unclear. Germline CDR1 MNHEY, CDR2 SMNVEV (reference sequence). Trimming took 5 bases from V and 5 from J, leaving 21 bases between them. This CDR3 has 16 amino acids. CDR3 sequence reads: CASSLTGPGAWYGYTF. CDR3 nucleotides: TGTGCCAGCAGTCTAACTGGGCCTGGTGCATGGTATGGCTACACCTTC.

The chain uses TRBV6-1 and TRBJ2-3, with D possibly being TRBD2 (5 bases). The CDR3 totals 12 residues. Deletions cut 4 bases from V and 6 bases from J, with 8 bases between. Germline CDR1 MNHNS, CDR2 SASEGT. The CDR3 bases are TGTGCCAGCAGTGCCCGAGGGGATACGCAGTATTTT. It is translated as CASSARGDTQYF.

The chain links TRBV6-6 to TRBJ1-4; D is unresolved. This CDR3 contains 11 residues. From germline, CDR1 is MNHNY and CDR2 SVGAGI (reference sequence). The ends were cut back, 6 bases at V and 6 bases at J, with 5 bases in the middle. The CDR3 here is CASREYEKLFF. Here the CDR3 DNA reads TGTGCCAGCAGGGAGTATGAAAAACTGTTTTTT.

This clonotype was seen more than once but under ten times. As DNA, the CDR3 is TGCGCCAGCAGTCTAACGACAGGGCGGAACGAGCAGTACTTC. Translation: CASSLTTGRNEQYF. The chain is built from TRBV5-1 and TRBJ2-7; 7 bases align to TRBD1. V lost 5 bases and J lost 5; bases outside the gene matches: 10. CDR3 length: 14 residues. Germline CDR1 and CDR2: SGHRS and YFSETQ.

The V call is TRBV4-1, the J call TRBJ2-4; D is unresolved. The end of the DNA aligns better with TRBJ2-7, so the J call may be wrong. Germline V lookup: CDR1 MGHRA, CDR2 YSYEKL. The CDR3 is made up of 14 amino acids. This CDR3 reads CASSQDIRYYEQYF. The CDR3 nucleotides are TGCGCCAGCAGCCAAGACATCAGGTACTACGAGCAGTACTTC.

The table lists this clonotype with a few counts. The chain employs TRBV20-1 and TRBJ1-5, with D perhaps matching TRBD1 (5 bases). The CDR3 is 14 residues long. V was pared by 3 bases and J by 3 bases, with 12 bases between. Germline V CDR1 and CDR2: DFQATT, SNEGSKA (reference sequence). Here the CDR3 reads CSARSTAYNQPQHF. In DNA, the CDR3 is TGCAGTGCTAGGTCGACAGCATACAATCAGCCCCAGCATTTT.

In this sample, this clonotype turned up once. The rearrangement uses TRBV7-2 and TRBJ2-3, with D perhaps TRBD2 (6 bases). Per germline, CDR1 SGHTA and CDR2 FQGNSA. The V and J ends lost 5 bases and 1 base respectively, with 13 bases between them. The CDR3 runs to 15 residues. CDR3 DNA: TGTGCCAGCAGCCCCTACGGCGGGGGCACAGATACGCAGTATTTT. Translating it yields CASSPYGGGTDTQYF.

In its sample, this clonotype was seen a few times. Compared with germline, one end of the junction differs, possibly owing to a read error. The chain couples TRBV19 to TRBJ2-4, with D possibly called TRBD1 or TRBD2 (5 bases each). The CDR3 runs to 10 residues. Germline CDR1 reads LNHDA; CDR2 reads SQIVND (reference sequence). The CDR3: CTREKNIQYF. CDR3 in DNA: TGTACCAGGGAGAAAAACATTCAGTACTTC.

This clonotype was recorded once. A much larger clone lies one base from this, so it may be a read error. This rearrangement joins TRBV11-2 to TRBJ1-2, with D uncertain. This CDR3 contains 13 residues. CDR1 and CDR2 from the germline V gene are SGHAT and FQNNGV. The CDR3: CASSPSSNYGHTF. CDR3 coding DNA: TGTGCCAGCAGTCCAAGTTCTAACTATGGCCACACCTTC.

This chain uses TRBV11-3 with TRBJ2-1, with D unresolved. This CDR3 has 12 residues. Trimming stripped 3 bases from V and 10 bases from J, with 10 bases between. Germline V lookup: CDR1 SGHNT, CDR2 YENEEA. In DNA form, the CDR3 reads TGTGCCAGCAGCTTTACCAGCAGGGAGCAGTTCTTC. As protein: CASSFTSREQFF.